This TCR beta chain was profiled in a study of T cell changes during pregnancy in multiple sclerosis. V lost 1 base and J lost 6; bases outside the gene matches: 10. The CDR3 is 17 residues long. Germline V gives CDR1 SGHAT, CDR2 FQNNGV. Sequencing used immunoSEQ multiplex PCR; TCRdb keeps in-frame clones, though not all of them. The sample shows more than 80,000 clones, about 89% of them seen only once. The sequence derives from a female donor with multiple sclerosis, enrolled in a pregnancy study. The material sequenced was peripheral blood, taken before pregnancy. This rearrangement joins TRBV11-2 to TRBJ2-2, with 8 nucleotides matching TRBD1. CDR3 bases: TGTGCCAGCAGCTTAGTGGGAAGGACAGGGTTCTCCGGGGAGCTGTTTTTT. Translating gives CASSLVGRTGFSGELFF.